The next 32 T cell receptor beta chains were all read from a single sample in a study of blood T cells in healthy people across ages. Using a J-beta primer mix together with a sample-barcoded 5' primer, a second PCR was run for about 7 to 12 cycles. One entry per CDR3 protein results from TCRdb running MiXCR on the 5' RACE reads. In the table there are about 750,000 distinct CDR3 sequences, approximately 53% of which are singletons. Sequenced sample: blood. These TCRs come from an older man in good health.

The rearrangement links TRBV10-3 to TRBJ2-1; 9 bases match TRBD1. CDR3 length equals 15 residues. The germline V gene has CDR1 ENHRY and CDR2 SYGVKD. V was clipped by 2 bases and J by 5 bases; unmatched bases: 4. CDR3 residues: CAISEGGQGHNEQFF. CDR3 DNA sequence: TGTGCCATCAGTGAGGGGGGACAGGGACACAATGAGCAGTTCTTC.

The V and J genes are TRBV5-5 and TRBJ1-1; perhaps TRBD1 as D (5 bases). With 3 bases removed from V and 4 bases from J, the gap between germline ends came to 16 bases. Germline V lookup: CDR1 SGHKS, CDR2 YYEKEE (reference sequence). The length of the CDR3 is 15 residues. In nucleotides, the CDR3 is TGTGCCAGCAGCTCCACCGGGGGGACGGCCACTGAAGCTTTCTTT. Translation gives CASSSTGGTATEAFF.

The rearrangement joins TRBV5-1 to TRBJ2-5; no reliable D call. Germline CDR1 SGHRS, CDR2 YFSETQ. This CDR3 is 12 amino acids long. Trimming cost V 3 bases and J 11 bases, with 14 bases left between them. In DNA form, the CDR3 reads TGCGCCAGCAGCTCGCAACTGGGTGTGCAGTACTTC. This codes for CASSSQLGVQYF. Full variable domain (rest looked up from reference TRBV5-1 and TRBJ2-5): KAGVTQTPRYLIKTRGQQVTLSCSPISGHRSVSWYQQTPGQGLQFLFEYFSETQRNKGNFPGRFSGRQFSNSRSEMNVSTLELGDSALYLCASSSQLGVQYFGPGTRLLVL.

V gene TRBV27 combines with J gene TRBJ2-3; 11 nucleotides agree with TRBD2. V lost 8 bases, J lost 14 bases, and 18 bases stayed unmatched. In germline, CDR1 is MNHEY, CDR2 SMNVEV (reference sequence). The CDR3 totals 15 residues. The CDR3 reads CASGLGTSGHRYAYF. CDR3 nucleotide sequence: TGTGCCAGCGGCCTCGGGACTAGCGGACACAGATACGCGTATTTT.

This sequence joins TRBV3-1 and TRBJ2-5; 10 bases line up with TRBD2. The CDR3 is made up of 15 amino acids. V shed 3 bases, J shed 4 bases, and the junction held 5 bases outside the gene matches. Germline V gives CDR1 LGHDT, CDR2 YNNKEL (reference sequence). The CDR3 here is CASSQGAGGGETQYF. CDR3 sequence (DNA): TGTGCCAGCAGCCAGGGAGCGGGAGGGGGAGAGACCCAGTACTTC.

The CDR3: CSRRAGGKETQYF. The DNA for the CDR3 is TGCAGTCGTAGAGCGGGTGGCAAAGAGACCCAGTACTTC. The V and J genes are TRBV20-1 and TRBJ2-5; the D gene is possibly TRBD2 (6 bases). The CDR3 covers 13 residues. V was pared by 8 bases and J by 3 bases, with 16 bases between. Germline lookup yields CDR1 DFQATT and CDR2 SNEGSKA (reference sequence).

V gene TRBV2 combines with J gene TRBJ2-1, with D perhaps matching TRBD1 or TRBD2 (7 bases each). The germline gives CDR1 SNHLY, CDR2 FYNNEI. CDR3 length: 15 residues. Between the trimmed V and J ends, which lost 7 bases and 8 bases, there was a span of 21 bases. CDR3 DNA: TGTGCCAGCATAATACCGGGAGGAGGGGGCGATGAGCAGTTCTTC. Residues: CASIIPGGGGDEQFF.

V gene TRBV3-1 combines with J gene TRBJ2-1, with TRBD1 as a possible D gene (6 bases). Trimming left V 2 bases short and J 6 bases short, with 11 bases between. The CDR3 covers 14 residues. The germline CDR1 and CDR2 sequences are LGHDT and YNNKEL (reference sequence). CDR3 residues: CASSQPDRSNEQFF. The CDR3 nucleotides read TGTGCCAGCAGCCAACCCGACAGGAGCAATGAGCAGTTCTTC.

There are a few counts of this clonotype. The chain combines TRBV28 with TRBJ2-5, with TRBD2 identical over 12 bases. The assigned J gene may be wrong: the sequence end matches TRBJ2-7 better. Germline V gene lookup returns CDR1 MDHEN and CDR2 SYDVKM. The CDR3 loop spans 15 amino acids. Here the CDR3 reads CASRPGLAGRNEQYF. The CDR3 bases are TGTGCCAGCAGACCTGGACTAGCGGGACGAAACGAGCAGTACTTC.

The chain combines TRBV7-8 with TRBJ1-2; D gene unclear. The V end was cut by 1 base, the J end by 8 bases, with 17 bases between. Germline V gene data show CDR1 as SGHVS and CDR2 as FQNEAQ. This CDR3 contains 15 residues. The CDR3: CASSLEVGRPIGYTF. The DNA of the CDR3 is TGTGCCAGCAGCTTAGAAGTCGGAAGGCCGATAGGCTACACCTTC.

A few counts support this clonotype. This chain joins TRBV4-2 and TRBJ2-3, with a weak D call TRBD2 (5 bases). V lost 0 bases and J 6 bases, leaving 13 bases between the germline ends. Looked up from germline, CDR1 is LGHNA and CDR2 is YNFKEQ. The CDR3 consists of 15 residues. The CDR3 sequence is CASSQEGPSRDTQYF. CDR3 sequence (DNA): TGTGCCAGCAGCCAAGAGGGTCCTAGCAGGGATACGCAGTATTTT.

V gene TRBV27 combines with J gene TRBJ2-7; 9 nucleotides align to TRBD2. V trimming: 6 bases; J trimming: 3 bases; junction bases outside the gene matches: 15. The CDR3 contains 17 residues. Germline V gives CDR1 MNHEY, CDR2 SMNVEV (reference sequence). The CDR3 region is CASSRLFSGSSNYEQYF. In DNA form, the CDR3 reads TGTGCCAGCAGCCGACTCTTTAGCGGGAGTAGCAACTACGAGCAGTACTTC.

Only a few counts were recorded for this clonotype. The V and J genes are TRBV14 and TRBJ2-4; D is unclear. The DNA end lines up better with TRBJ2-7; the J call may be wrong. Looked up from germline, CDR1 is SGHDN and CDR2 is FVKESK. The CDR3 is made up of 15 amino acids. CDR3 residues: CASSQSLPTFGEQYF. Here the CDR3 DNA reads TGTGCCAGCAGCCAATCCCTACCGACATTCGGCGAGCAGTACTTC.

In its sample, this clonotype was seen a few times. This sequence joins TRBV6-2 or TRBV6-3 and TRBJ1-4; D is ambiguous. This CDR3 is 15 amino acids long. CDR1 and CDR2 (germline): MNHEY, SVGEGT. Trimming shortened V by 6 bases and J by 7 bases, and 18 bases separated the two germline ends. The CDR3 protein is CASSRLMGLLEKLFF. CDR3 DNA sequence: TGTGCCAGCAGCCGCCTGATGGGTCTTCTTGAAAAACTGTTTTTT.

J is TRBJ2-6 and V is TRBV9; 9 bases align to TRBD1. The CDR3 contains 20 residues. Germline loops: CDR1 SGDLS, CDR2 YYNGEE. The trim removed 2 bases at V and 1 base at J, leaving 13 bases unmatched. For the CDR3, the DNA is TGTGCCAGCAGCGTCATACCGGGACAGGGTGTTGGTTCTGGGGCCAACGTCCTGACTTTC. As protein: CASSVIPGQGVGSGANVLTF.

This rearrangement joins TRBV7-6 to TRBJ2-1; either TRBD1 or TRBD2 may fit D (6 bases each). Germline values: CDR1 SGHVS, CDR2 FNYEAQ. The CDR3 extends over 15 amino acids. Trimming removed 3 bases from V and 9 bases from J, with 18 bases in between. The CDR3 DNA is TGTGCCAGCAGCTTCTGGGACCAGGGGAGGCTTGAGCAGTTCTTC. Translated, it gives CASSFWDQGRLEQFF.

The chain carries TRBV12-3 or TRBV12-4 and TRBJ2-1; tentative D call: TRBD2 (5 bases). Trimming took off 5 bases at V and 7 bases at J, with 12 bases between the two ends. The CDR3 sequence is 13 residues long. CDR3 region: CASSHGGRNEQFF. CDR3 nucleotide sequence: TGTGCCAGCAGTCACGGCGGGCGGAATGAGCAGTTCTTC.

The rearrangement links TRBV3-1 to TRBJ1-2; D not resolved. CDR1 LGHDT and CDR2 YNNKEL come from the germline V gene (reference sequence). Deletions cut 4 bases from V and 0 bases from J, with 15 bases between. The CDR3 extends over 16 amino acids. The chain's CDR3 is CASSRHFGTANYGYTF. The DNA for the CDR3 is TGTGCCAGCAGCCGCCACTTTGGCACGGCTAACTATGGCTACACCTTC.

The chain couples TRBV5-1 to TRBJ2-3; 14 nucleotides match TRBD2. Germline lookup yields CDR1 SGHRS and CDR2 YFSETQ. The CDR3 totals 20 residues. V shed 2 bases and J 0 bases; nucleotides not matched to a gene: 11. CDR3 region: CASSFWVGTSGRRSTDTQYF. Here the CDR3 DNA reads TGCGCCAGCAGCTTTTGGGTTGGGACTAGCGGGAGAAGGAGCACAGATACGCAGTATTTT. The entire variable domain, with the rest obtained from reference TRBV5-1 and TRBJ2-3, is as follows: KAGVTQTPRYLIKTRGQQVTLSCSPISGHRSVSWYQQTPGQGLQFLFEYFSETQRNKGNFPGRFSGRQFSNSRSEMNVSTLELGDSALYLCASSFWVGTSGRRSTDTQYFGPGTRLTVL.

This chain joins TRBV6-5 and TRBJ1-2; tentative D call: TRBD1 (5 bases). The germline V and J ends were trimmed by 6 bases and 7 bases, with 15 bases remaining between them. CDR1 MNHEY and CDR2 SVGAGI come from the germline V gene. CDR3 length: 13 amino acids. CDR3 in amino acids: CASRAGGEAGYTF. The CDR3 nucleotides read TGTGCCAGCAGGGCCGGGGGGGAGGCTGGCTACACCTTC.

This clonotype was seen more than once but under ten times. The rearrangement links TRBV29-1 to TRBJ2-3; D possibly uses TRBD1 or TRBD2 (5 bases each). The CDR3 is 17 residues long. Between the trimmed V and J ends, which lost 3 bases and 5 bases, there was a span of 24 bases. Germline loops: CDR1 SQVTM, CDR2 ANQGSEA. CDR3 nucleotide sequence: TGCAGCGTTGAGGGGACCTATTTTGAAGAGATAATAGATACGCAGTATTTT. It encodes CSVEGTYFEEIIDTQYF.

V usage is TRBV5-5 and J usage is TRBJ1-1, with a possible D match to TRBD1 (5 bases). CDR1 and CDR2 from the germline V gene are SGHKS and YYEKEE (reference sequence). CDR3 length: 15 residues. V lost 4 bases and J 6 bases, leaving 19 bases between the germline ends. CDR3 sequence (DNA): TGTGCCAGCAGCCCGAACGTGCCAGGGATTGCTGAAGCTTTCTTT. Protein sequence: CASSPNVPGIAEAFF.

CDR3 sequence reads: CASTLQTGWASEQFF. The CDR3 nucleotides are TGTGCCAGCACCTTACAGACAGGGTGGGCAAGTGAGCAGTTCTTC. This chain uses TRBV3-1 with TRBJ2-1; 7 nucleotides line up with TRBD1. The V gene's germline CDR1 is LGHDT and CDR2 YNNKEL (reference sequence). J lost 9 bases, V lost 7 bases, and 15 bases had no gene match. This CDR3 is 15 amino acids long.

The chain recombines TRBV5-1 with TRBJ2-5; the D call may be TRBD1 or TRBD2 (7 bases each). This CDR3 spans 16 amino acids. Germline loops: CDR1 SGHRS, CDR2 YFSETQ. V lost 4 bases and J 3 bases, leaving 19 bases between the germline ends. The chain's CDR3 is CASSASGGAAKETQYF. The DNA of the CDR3 is TGCGCCAGCAGCGCCTCAGGGGGGGCGGCCAAAGAGACCCAGTACTTC.

This clonotype was seen repeatedly, ten times or more. This chain uses TRBV6-6 with TRBJ2-7, with 12 positions matching TRBD2. Germline values: CDR1 MNHNY, CDR2 SVGAGI (reference sequence). Trimming removed 6 bases from V and 7 bases from J; junction bases left unmatched: 7. This CDR3 is 14 amino acids long. The CDR3 nucleotides read TGTGCCAGCAGCCGACTAGCGGGAGAGGGGGAGCAGTACTTC. Translating it yields CASSRLAGEGEQYF.

V and J are TRBV24-1 and TRBJ2-6; unclear D gene. The V gene's germline CDR1 is KGHDR and CDR2 SFDVKD. Trimming left V 4 bases short and J 0 bases short, with 9 bases between. This CDR3 contains 16 residues. CDR3 sequence (DNA): TGTGCCACCAGTGACACAACCCCCTCTGGGGCCAACGTCCTGACTTTC. Protein product: CATSDTTPSGANVLTF.

V is TRBV5-1 and J is TRBJ2-7, with TRBD2 identical over 12 bases. This CDR3 is 16 amino acids long. Germline-derived CDR1 and CDR2 are SGHRS and YFSETQ. V dropped 4 bases and J dropped 3; count of bases not matched to a gene: 8. CDR3 in DNA: TGCGCCAGCAGCCTGACTAGCGGGAGAAAGAACTACGAGCAGTACTTC. It codes for CASSLTSGRKNYEQYF.

This clonotype occurred a few times. V and J are TRBV29-1 and TRBJ2-3, with D uncertain. The ends were cut back, 4 bases at V and 10 bases at J, with 9 bases in the middle. Germline assignment: CDR1 SQVTM and CDR2 ANQGSEA. The CDR3 is 10 amino acids. This chain's CDR3 is CSVGHIAQYF. For the CDR3, the DNA is TGCAGCGTTGGCCATATCGCGCAGTATTTT.

The chain carries TRBV11-2 and TRBJ2-1, with D possibly TRBD2 on 6 matching bases. CDR1 SGHAT and CDR2 FQNNGV come from the germline V gene. The CDR3 loop spans 17 amino acids. Trimming took off 5 bases at V and 10 bases at J, with 27 bases between the two ends. The CDR3 nucleotides are TGTGCCAGCAGCCCCTTACAAGCTAGCGCGCAAGGTAGAGAGCAGTTCTTC. This encodes CASSPLQASAQGREQFF.

The chain employs TRBV3-1 and TRBJ2-5; D is unclear. The DNA end is a closer match to TRBJ2-7, so the J assignment may be wrong. The CDR3 consists of 14 residues. From germline, CDR1 is LGHDT and CDR2 YNNKEL (reference sequence). CDR3 DNA sequence: TGTGCCAGCAGCCAAGATCTGACCAACTACGAGCAGTACTTC. This sequence encodes CASSQDLTNYEQYF.

The V and J genes are TRBV27 and TRBJ2-2; the match to TRBD2 covers 11 bases. The junction had 6 bases not matched to a gene; V was cut back by 7 bases and J by 5 bases. CDR3 length: 15 residues. CDR1 and CDR2 from the germline V gene are MNHEY and SMNVEV (reference sequence). Here the CDR3 reads CASTLLAGATGELFF. The CDR3 DNA reads TGTGCCAGCACCCTACTAGCGGGAGCGACCGGGGAGCTGTTTTTT.

The chain is built from TRBV7-9 and TRBJ2-3; 13 bases map to TRBD2. The CDR3 is 19 amino acids. Unmatched junction bases numbered 24, after V lost 4 bases and J lost 14 bases. CDR1 is SEHNR, CDR2 FQNEAQ, per germline (reference sequence). The CDR3 sequence: CASSSTSGRAEGRHRYAYF. The CDR3, as DNA: TGTGCCAGCAGCTCCACTAGCGGGAGGGCCGAGGGTCGGCACAGATACGCGTATTTT. Filled out from reference TRBV7-9 and TRBJ2-3, the complete variable domain reads DTGVSQNPRHKITKRGQNVTFRCDPISEHNRLYWYRQTLGQGPEFLTYFQNEAQLEKSRLLSDRFSAERPKGSFSTLEIQRTEQGDSAMYLCASSSTSGRAEGRHRYAYFGPGTRLTVL.